These 32 T cell receptor beta chains were sequenced from one sample in a study of T cells in Graves' hyperthyroidism and ophthalmopathy. TCR beta CDR3 regions were amplified from RNA transcripts. The primer set for the first-round RT-PCR of the TCR CDR3 was HTBI. TCRdb redid the calling of the multiplex PCR reads with MiXCR, one entry per CDR3 protein. This table holds 300,000 to 450,000 distinct CDR3 sequences, 14% found once. The sequencing sample was made of blood. The receptors come from a woman between 25 and 40 years old with Graves' ophthalmopathy.

CDR3 bases: TGTGCCAGCAGGGGGGGTCGGGGAGGGTCTACTGAAGCTTTCTTT. Translation gives CASRGGRGGSTEAFF. This chain uses TRBV25-1 with TRBJ1-1; possibly TRBD1 for D (5 bases). The CDR3 sequence is 15 residues long. Per germline, CDR1 MGHDK and CDR2 SYGVNS. V gave up 6 bases and J gave up 5 bases, with 19 bases separating them.

This clonotype has at least ten counts. The chain combines TRBV11-2 with TRBJ1-2; 11 nucleotides agree with TRBD1. J lost 7 bases, V lost 5 bases, and 9 bases had no gene match. The CDR3 extends over 15 amino acids. The germline V gene has CDR1 SGHAT and CDR2 FQNNGV. CDR3 protein: CASSPGQGAIFGYTF. CDR3 coding DNA: TGTGCCAGCAGCCCCGGACAGGGGGCTATATTTGGCTACACCTTC.

The sample holds many counts of this clonotype. V usage is TRBV7-9 and J usage is TRBJ2-1; D tentatively fits TRBD1 or TRBD2 (5 bases each). The CDR3 length is 13 residues. V was pared by 5 bases and J by 9 bases, with 14 bases between. Germline V lookup: CDR1 SEHNR, CDR2 FQNEAQ (reference sequence). In DNA, the CDR3 is TGTGCCAGCAGCACTGGGGGTTTTCGTGAGCAGTTCTTC. It yields the protein CASSTGGFREQFF.

Many counts were recorded for this clonotype. CDR3: CASTTLMRGYNEQFF. DNA for the CDR3: TGTGCCAGCACCACCTTAATGAGAGGGTACAATGAGCAGTTCTTC. V is TRBV11-1 and J is TRBJ2-1, with D possibly being TRBD2 (5 bases). The V gene lost 7 bases and the J gene lost 4 bases, with 17 bases spanning the gap. CDR1 and CDR2 from the germline V gene are SGHAT and FQDESV (reference sequence). The CDR3 has 15 amino acids. Together with reference TRBV11-1 and TRBJ2-1, the CDR3 gives the full variable domain: EAEVAQSPRYKITEKSQAVAFWCDPISGHATLYWYRQILGQGPELLVQFQDESVVDDSQLPKDRFSAERLKGVDSTLKIQPAELGDSAMYLCASTTLMRGYNEQFFGPGTRLTVL.

Many counts were recorded for this clonotype. V is TRBV6-6 and J is TRBJ2-5; TRBD2 is a possible D gene (5 bases). Germline V lookup: CDR1 MNHNY, CDR2 SVGAGI (reference sequence). CDR3 length equals 16 residues. The ends were cut back, 0 bases at V and 0 bases at J, with 11 bases in the middle. The CDR3 nucleotides are TGTGCCAGCAGTTACTCACCCCGAGGGCACCAAGAGACCCAGTACTTC. As protein: CASSYSPRGHQETQYF.

This chain joins TRBV19 and TRBJ2-2, with TRBD1 identical over 8 bases. The CDR3 runs to 16 residues. Germline CDR1 is LNHDA and CDR2 is SQIVND (reference sequence). Trimming took 4 bases from V and 0 from J; bases not matched to a gene: 4. For the CDR3, the DNA is TGTGCCAGTAGTAAAGGGACAGGCACGAACACCGGGGAGCTGTTTTTT. Its protein is CASSKGTGTNTGELFF.

This clonotype was observed a few times. The chain has TRBV7-9 and TRBJ2-1; 9 positions agree with TRBD2. Trimming cost V 1 base and J 4 bases; bases outside gene matches: 8. This CDR3 contains 17 residues. From germline, CDR1 is SEHNR and CDR2 FQNEAQ (reference sequence). CDR3 region: CASSLGALAGIYNEQFF. The CDR3 DNA sequence: TGTGCCAGCAGCTTAGGGGCCCTAGCGGGGATATACAATGAGCAGTTCTTC.

This clonotype was counted at least ten times. The chain couples TRBV2 to TRBJ1-1; D not resolved. With 6 bases removed from V and 6 bases from J, the gap between germline ends came to 14 bases. The CDR3 covers 13 residues. Germline CDR1 reads SNHLY; CDR2 reads FYNNEI. In nucleotides, the CDR3 is TGTGCCAGCAGCGAACCCCCAGCAGCTGAAGCTTTCTTT. It encodes CASSEPPAAEAFF.

This clonotype was seen repeatedly, ten times or more. The rearrangement joins TRBV3-1 to TRBJ1-5; D not resolved. The V end lost 2 bases, the J end lost 4 bases, and 6 bases lay between the germline ends. The CDR3 consists of 13 residues. Looked up from germline, CDR1 is LGHDT and CDR2 is YNNKEL (reference sequence). CDR3 protein: CASSQSGNQPQHF. The DNA of the CDR3 is TGTGCCAGCAGCCAATCCGGAAATCAGCCCCAGCATTTT.

At least ten counts were recorded for this clonotype. J is TRBJ2-3 and V is TRBV7-2; D uncertain. V was pared by 5 bases and J by 2 bases, with 8 bases between. CDR3 size: 13 residues. Germline CDR1 is SGHTA and CDR2 is FQGNSA. CDR3 DNA sequence: TGTGCCAGCAGCGGGCGGATCACAGATACGCAGTATTTT. Translated: CASSGRITDTQYF.

In this sample, this clonotype turned up once. An end of the junction differs from the germline gene, which may be a read error. The rearrangement joins TRBV12-3 or TRBV12-4 to TRBJ2-7; either TRBD1 or TRBD2 may supply D (5 bases each). The CDR3 runs 14 residues. In DNA, the CDR3 is TGTTCCAGCAGTACGGGGCCTGGGGAATACGAGCAGTACTTC. This encodes CSSSTGPGEYEQYF.

At least ten counts were recorded for this clonotype. This chain links TRBV5-1 with TRBJ2-1; D is perhaps TRBD2 (5 bases). The CDR3 is made up of 17 amino acids. The V and J ends lost 5 bases and 2 bases respectively, with 20 bases between them. CDR1 and CDR2 from the germline V gene are SGHRS and YFSETQ. The CDR3 here is CASRYRDGKGPYNEQFF. The CDR3 DNA follows: TGCGCCAGCAGATACCGGGATGGTAAGGGTCCCTACAATGAGCAGTTCTTC. Full variable domain (rest looked up from reference TRBV5-1 and TRBJ2-1): KAGVTQTPRYLIKTRGQQVTLSCSPISGHRSVSWYQQTPGQGLQFLFEYFSETQRNKGNFPGRFSGRQFSNSRSEMNVSTLELGDSALYLCASRYRDGKGPYNEQFFGPGTRLTVL.

This clonotype came up many times. This chain connects TRBV7-2 to TRBJ2-1, with D perhaps TRBD1 (5 bases). V was trimmed by 5 bases and J by 0 bases, leaving 17 bases between them. Germline loops: CDR1 SGHTA, CDR2 FQGNSA. The CDR3 consists of 17 residues. CDR3 residues: CASSPHGASSSYNEQFF. The CDR3 DNA sequence: TGTGCCAGCAGCCCCCATGGGGCGTCCAGCTCCTACAATGAGCAGTTCTTC.

This clonotype has at least ten counts. This chain uses TRBV6-1 with TRBJ2-7; 8 bases line up with TRBD1. This CDR3 spans 14 amino acids. J lost 3 bases, V lost 5 bases, and 6 bases had no gene match. Germline CDR1 reads MNHNS; CDR2 reads SASEGT. The CDR3 DNA reads TGTGCCAGCAGTTATGGACAGGGTGTCTACGAGCAGTACTTC. Amino acids: CASSYGQGVYEQYF.

This clonotype appeared a few times. V and J are TRBV5-4 and TRBJ1-3, with D maybe TRBD1 (6 bases). Germline V lookup: CDR1 SGHNT, CDR2 YYREEE (reference sequence). V was trimmed by 5 bases and J by 0 bases, leaving 15 bases between them. The CDR3 totals 16 residues. As DNA, the CDR3 is TGTGCCAGCAGGGATATTACAGGGAGCTCTGGAAACACCATATATTTT. Protein: CASRDITGSSGNTIYF.

This clonotype was observed many times. V and J are TRBV5-1 and TRBJ2-7, with TRBD2 matching 7 bases. V shed 5 bases, J shed 3 bases, and the junction held 8 bases outside the gene matches. CDR1 is SGHRS and CDR2 is YFSETQ in the germline V gene. The CDR3 covers 14 residues. The CDR3 is CASSFLSGGYEQYF. In DNA form, the CDR3 reads TGCGCCAGCAGTTTTCTCTCGGGAGGCTACGAGCAGTACTTC.

This clonotype was counted many times. This rearrangement joins TRBV7-9 to TRBJ2-3; D gene unclear. The CDR3 has 11 amino acids. Germline assignment: CDR1 SEHNR and CDR2 FQNEAQ (reference sequence). Trimming cost V 5 bases and J 5 bases, with 5 bases left between them. The CDR3 DNA reads TGTGCCAGCAGCATCGAAGATACGCAGTATTTT. It specifies CASSIEDTQYF.

This clonotype was counted at least ten times. This chain links TRBV12-3 or TRBV12-4 with TRBJ2-3; D is uncertain. Trimming removed 6 bases at V and 0 bases at J, with 16 bases between. The CDR3 is 16 residues long. The CDR3, as DNA: TGTGCCAGCAGCAGACGTCAGAACCCTAGCACAGATACGCAGTATTTT. This gives the protein CASSRRQNPSTDTQYF.

This clonotype was counted ten times or more. V is TRBV29-1 and J is TRBJ2-7; D gene ambiguous. V gave up 2 bases and J gave up 3 bases, with 5 bases separating them. CDR1 and CDR2 (germline): SQVTM, ANQGSEA. CDR3 length: 11 amino acids. The CDR3 spells CSVERDYEQYF. The CDR3 nucleotides are TGCAGCGTTGAACGTGACTACGAGCAGTACTTC.

This clonotype was observed many times. The chain is built from TRBV20-1 and TRBJ1-6; D possibly corresponds to TRBD1 (5 bases). This CDR3 region has 14 residues. The germline gives CDR1 DFQATT, CDR2 SNEGSKA (reference sequence). The V end lost 6 bases, the J end lost 6 bases, and 15 bases lay between the germline ends. The CDR3 reads CSAEPRASNSPLHF. As DNA, the CDR3 is TGCAGTGCCGAACCCAGGGCGAGTAATTCACCCCTCCACTTT.

This clonotype was counted many times. The chain recombines TRBV7-9 with TRBJ1-2, with 12 bases identical to TRBD1. The V segment lost 7 bases and the J segment 7 bases; nucleotides outside the gene matches: 19. The CDR3 is 18 residues long. CDR1 and CDR2 (germline): SEHNR, FQNEAQ (reference sequence). The chain's CDR3 is CASTSSTGTGGRLGGYTF. The CDR3 DNA sequence: TGTGCCAGCACCTCCTCCACCGGGACAGGGGGCCGGTTAGGTGGCTACACCTTC.

This clonotype came up many times. This chain links TRBV7-2 with TRBJ1-2; no reliable D call. V was cut by 3 bases and J by 8 bases, with 19 bases left in between. CDR3 size: 15 residues. CDR1 and CDR2 (germline): SGHTA, FQGNSA. The CDR3 coding sequence is TGTGCCAGCAGCTTTCAAGGGCCATCCATGGACGGCTACACCTTC. Its translation: CASSFQGPSMDGYTF.

There are many counts of this clonotype. The gene calls are TRBV7-9 and TRBJ2-7; D not resolved. CDR3 length: 12 amino acids. V lost 5 bases and J lost 2, with 7 bases in between. Per the germline V gene, CDR1 is SEHNR and CDR2 is FQNEAQ (reference sequence). Here the CDR3 DNA reads TGTGCCAGCAGCGGAAGACCCTACGAGCAGTACTTC. It encodes CASSGRPYEQYF.

This clonotype was observed at least ten times. This chain links TRBV18 with TRBJ2-1; 10 nucleotides line up with TRBD1. From germline, CDR1 is KGHSH and CDR2 LQKENI. The V segment lost 3 bases and the J segment 8 bases; nucleotides outside the gene matches: 10. This CDR3 has 16 residues. In nucleotides, the CDR3 is TGTGCCAGCTCACCCGACAGGGGGCGCTTATTACATGAGCAGTTCTTC. This gives the protein CASSPDRGRLLHEQFF.

The CDR3 here is CASSPRTGAPTGELFF. The CDR3 DNA sequence: TGTGCCAGCAGCCCAAGGACAGGGGCCCCCACCGGGGAGCTGTTTTTT. The genes are TRBV11-1 and TRBJ2-2, with 9 bases that match TRBD1. The CDR3 consists of 16 residues. CDR1 and CDR2 (germline): SGHAT, FQDESV (reference sequence). The ends lost 5 bases at V and 4 bases at J; junction bases unmatched: 8.

This clonotype was seen at least ten times. CDR3 nucleotide sequence: TGTGCCAGCACCTTTCGAGGACTGGGCACTGAAGCTTTCTTT. It specifies CASTFRGLGTEAFF. The genes are TRBV12-3 or TRBV12-4 and TRBJ1-1; D unresolved. This CDR3 has 14 amino acids. Between the trimmed V and J ends, which lost 7 bases and 4 bases, there was a span of 16 bases.

This clonotype was counted many times. The rearrangement links TRBV29-1 to TRBJ2-7; D is undetermined. The ends were cut back, 0 bases at V and 5 bases at J, with 11 bases in the middle. The V gene's germline CDR1 is SQVTM and CDR2 ANQGSEA. This CDR3 has 13 amino acids. The CDR3, as DNA: TGCAGCGTTGAAGACACAGTGCATAACGAGCAGTACTTC. Translated: CSVEDTVHNEQYF.

At least ten counts were recorded for this clonotype. This sequence joins TRBV18 and TRBJ1-5, with no clear D. CDR3 length equals 13 residues. Germline V gene sequence: CDR1 KGHSH, CDR2 LQKENI. V was cut by 3 bases and J by 0 bases, with 3 bases left in between. The CDR3 coding sequence is TGTGCCAGCTCACCCAATAGCAATCAGCCCCAGCATTTT. It yields the protein CASSPNSNQPQHF.

This clonotype was seen at least ten times. The CDR3 DNA is TGTGCCAGCAGCTTAACGGACAGGGCCAATGAAGCTTTCTTT. Translation gives CASSLTDRANEAFF. This sequence joins TRBV11-2 and TRBJ1-1, with 8 positions matching TRBD1. This CDR3 is 14 amino acids long. Trimming cost V 2 bases and J 7 bases; bases outside gene matches: 6. Germline CDR1 reads SGHAT; CDR2 reads FQNNGV.

This clonotype has a count of ten or more. The chain uses TRBV2 and TRBJ2-1, with 8 bases fitting TRBD1. This CDR3 contains 15 residues. CDR1 is SNHLY, CDR2 FYNNEI, per germline. Trimming at V came to 7 bases and at J to 7 bases, leaving 12 bases not matched to a gene. CDR3 coding DNA: TGTGCCAGCACCGGATGGACAGGGAGTGGAAATGAGCAGTTCTTC. It translates to CASTGWTGSGNEQFF.

This clonotype was observed many times. In DNA form, the CDR3 reads TGTGCCAGCAGCTCATGGGACAGCTCTGGAAACACCATATATTTT. Its translation: CASSSWDSSGNTIYF. The rearrangement joins TRBV28 to TRBJ1-3; 7 nucleotides line up with TRBD1. Germline V gene lookup returns CDR1 MDHEN and CDR2 SYDVKM. With V trimmed by 6 bases and J by 0 bases, 5 bases remained unmatched. There are 15 residues in the CDR3.

This clonotype was counted at least ten times. CDR3 region: CASSPRPRASPLHF. The CDR3 region has the DNA TGTGCCAGCTCACCTCGGCCGAGGGCTTCACCCCTCCACTTT. The rearrangement joins TRBV18 to TRBJ1-6; no clear D. The CDR3 has 14 amino acids. Looked up from germline, CDR1 is KGHSH and CDR2 is LQKENI. The V end lost 3 bases, the J end lost 9 bases, and 12 bases lay between the germline ends.